Following are 21 T cell receptor beta chains from one sample sequenced in a study of T cell responses to AZD1222 COVID-19 vaccine. The method was immunoSEQ multiplex PCR; TCRdb's version includes in-frame clones alone and lacks a portion of them. The repertoire holds roughly 150,000 clones, with about 90% as singletons. This specimen consisted of peripheral blood, obtained 28 days after the second AZD1222 dose. The receptor source for this set is an adult who received the AZD1222 COVID-19 vaccine.

V is TRBV18 and J is TRBJ1-2, with D perhaps matching TRBD1 (6 bases). Germline loops: CDR1 KGHSH, CDR2 LQKENI. The length of the CDR3 is 13 residues. Trimming removed 3 bases from V and 5 bases from J, with 10 bases in between. This CDR3 reads CASSPDSTYGYTF. The CDR3, as DNA: TGTGCCAGCTCACCGGACAGCACTTATGGCTACACCTTC.

As DNA, the CDR3 is TGTGCCAGCAGCCTCACAGGGGCGACTAGCAATCAGCCCCAGCATTTT. Translating gives CASSLTGATSNQPQHF. The rearrangement uses TRBV16 and TRBJ1-5; the match to TRBD1 covers 7 bases. V gave up 4 bases and J gave up 0 bases; unmatched junction bases: 6. Per germline, CDR1 KGHSY and CDR2 FQNENV. This CDR3 contains 16 residues.

V gene TRBV6-1 combines with J gene TRBJ2-1, with D possibly matching TRBD1 (6 bases). The CDR3 sequence is 15 residues long. The germline gives CDR1 MNHNS, CDR2 SASEGT. V was cut by 1 base and J by 4 bases, with 11 bases left in between. As DNA, the CDR3 is TGTGCCAGCAGTGAAGGGCAGGGGTTGTACAATGAGCAGTTCTTC. It is translated as CASSEGQGLYNEQFF.

This clone was seen a single time. The rearrangement links TRBV24-1 to TRBJ1-2; the D gene is possibly TRBD1 (6 bases). Germline loops: CDR1 KGHDR, CDR2 SFDVKD. With 4 bases removed from V and 6 bases from J, the gap between germline ends came to 8 bases. The CDR3 extends over 12 amino acids. For the CDR3, the DNA is TGTGCCACCAGTGAGAACAGGGATGGCTACACCTTC. It encodes CATSENRDGYTF.

The V gene is TRBV3-1 (or the pseudogene TRBV3-2), the J gene TRBJ1-2, with a weak D call TRBD1 (6 bases). Germline V gene data show CDR1 as LGHDT and CDR2 as YNNKEL (reference sequence). CDR3 size: 13 residues. Trimming left V 4 bases short and J 3 bases short, with 9 bases between. CDR3 DNA sequence: TGTGCCAGCAGCCTGGGACAAGACTATGGCTACACCTTC. Translating it yields CASSLGQDYGYTF.

DNA for the CDR3: TGCGCCAGCAGTGAATCGACTAGCGGGAGGGTCGGTACGCAGTATTTT. Residues: CASSESTSGRVGTQYF. This chain connects TRBV10-1 to TRBJ2-3; 14 bases match TRBD2. This CDR3 is built from 16 residues. The V gene end was trimmed by 3 bases and the J gene end by 8 bases; junction bases not matched to a gene: 7. Germline V gene data show CDR1 as WNHNN and CDR2 as SYGVQD (reference sequence).

This clone appeared once. The chain links TRBV28 to TRBJ1-1; D is possibly TRBD1 (5 bases). The CDR3 is made up of 16 amino acids. The V and J ends lost 3 bases and 5 bases respectively, with 19 bases between them. Germline CDR1 MDHEN, CDR2 SYDVKM. CDR3: CASSFLRATWGTEAFF. CDR3 DNA: TGTGCCAGCAGTTTTCTCAGGGCTACGTGGGGGACTGAAGCTTTCTTT.

The rearrangement links TRBV2 to TRBJ1-5; the match to TRBD1 covers 9 bases. CDR1 and CDR2 (germline): SNHLY, FYNNEI. The CDR3 sequence is 15 residues long. Trimming removed 7 bases from V and 2 bases from J; junction bases left unmatched: 6. CDR3 residues: CASTEQGAGNQPQHF. CDR3 DNA: TGTGCCAGCACCGAACAGGGGGCCGGCAATCAGCCCCAGCATTTT.

This clone was observed a single time. This rearrangement joins TRBV4-1 to TRBJ1-5, with D possibly matching TRBD1 (5 bases). Looked up from germline, CDR1 is MGHRA and CDR2 is YSYEKL. Trimming removed 4 bases from V and 1 base from J, with 11 bases in between. The length of the CDR3 is 15 residues. The CDR3 nucleotides read TGCGCCAGCAGCCCCGGACAAAAGAGCAATCAGCCCCAGCATTTT. The encoded protein is CASSPGQKSNQPQHF.

The chain recombines TRBV5-4 with TRBJ2-7; TRBD2 agrees at 13 bases. This CDR3 is 14 amino acids long. From germline, CDR1 is SGHNT and CDR2 YYREEE (reference sequence). J was trimmed by 5 bases and V by 5 bases; bases with no gene match: 4. CDR3 sequence: CASRRLAGGHEQYF. CDR3 nucleotides: TGTGCCAGCAGACGACTAGCGGGAGGCCACGAGCAGTACTTC.

This clone appeared once. The chain combines TRBV9 with TRBJ1-6; tentatively, D is TRBD1 (6 bases). Germline lookup yields CDR1 SGDLS and CDR2 YYNGEE. Trimming removed 0 bases at V and 10 bases at J, with 20 bases between. This CDR3 has 17 amino acids. CDR3 sequence (DNA): TGTGCCAGCAGCGTAGAGACAGGCCCTTTTTCAAACTCACCCCTCCACTTT. It codes for CASSVETGPFSNSPLHF.

The chain combines TRBV7-3 with TRBJ2-6; no reliable D call. V gave up 5 bases and J gave up 4 bases, with 18 bases separating them. The CDR3 is 17 residues long. Germline V gives CDR1 SGHTA, CDR2 FQGTGA. CDR3 amino acids: CASSLQARINGANVLTF. CDR3 sequence (DNA): TGTGCCAGCAGCCTCCAGGCCAGGATAAACGGGGCCAACGTCCTGACTTTC.

V usage is TRBV5-5 and J usage is TRBJ2-3, with D possibly being TRBD1 or TRBD2 (6 bases each). CDR3 length: 18 residues. CDR1 is SGHKS and CDR2 is YYEKEE in the germline V gene (reference sequence). V lost 4 bases, J lost 6 bases, and 27 bases lay in between. This CDR3 reads CASSPQERGVPTDDTQYF. The CDR3 DNA reads as TGTGCCAGCAGCCCCCAGGAGAGGGGGGTTCCGACGGATGATACGCAGTATTTT.

The chain uses TRBV5-1 and TRBJ1-2, with a weak D call TRBD1 (6 bases). Germline V lookup: CDR1 SGHRS, CDR2 YFSETQ. The CDR3 runs 14 residues. V lost 0 bases, J lost 3 bases, and 9 bases lay in between. In nucleotides, the CDR3 is TGCGCCAGCAGCTTGGTCGGGGGCGACTATGGCTACACCTTC. It encodes CASSLVGGDYGYTF.

This chain uses TRBV2 with TRBJ1-2; D gene unclear. Per germline, CDR1 SNHLY and CDR2 FYNNEI. Trimming pared 7 bases from V and 4 bases from J, leaving 10 bases between. The CDR3 sequence is 12 residues long. CDR3 amino acids: CASNRLGYGYTF. The CDR3 DNA is TGTGCCAGCAACCGACTAGGCTATGGCTACACCTTC.

The chain employs TRBV6-2 or TRBV6-3 and TRBJ2-1; the match to TRBD2 covers 9 bases. This CDR3 is built from 14 residues. Germline values: CDR1 MNHEY, CDR2 SVGEGT. Trimming at V came to 2 bases and at J to 10 bases, leaving 6 bases not matched to a gene. The CDR3 DNA is TGTGCCAGCAGTTACGGGGCGGGAGGGATGGAGCAGTTCTTC. Protein sequence: CASSYGAGGMEQFF.

This rearrangement joins TRBV30 to TRBJ1-2; a weak D match, TRBD1 (5 bases). The germline CDR1 and CDR2 sequences are GTSNPN and SVGIG (reference sequence). Deletions cut 2 bases from V and 8 bases from J, with 12 bases between. CDR3 length equals 12 residues. CDR3 DNA: TGTGCCTGGAGTATCGGGGGGGAGGGCTACACCTTC. Its translation: CAWSIGGEGYTF.

The chain has TRBV19 and TRBJ1-4, with D possibly TRBD1 on 5 matching bases. Looked up from germline, CDR1 is LNHDA and CDR2 is SQIVND (reference sequence). The CDR3 is 15 residues long. V gave up 6 bases and J gave up 0 bases, with 11 bases separating them. Here the CDR3 reads CASRGDGATNEKLFF. The CDR3 DNA reads TGTGCCAGTAGGGGGGACGGTGCAACTAATGAAAAACTGTTTTTT.

The chain couples TRBV13 to TRBJ2-7; 7 bases match TRBD1. The V gene's germline CDR1 is PRHDT and CDR2 FYEKMQ (reference sequence). V gave up 5 bases and J gave up 0 bases; unmatched junction bases: 7. The CDR3 length is 15 residues. Here the CDR3 DNA reads TGTGCCAGCAGCCCGACAGGGTCGAGCTCCTACGAGCAGTACGTC. The encoded protein is CASSPTGSSSYEQYV.

V is TRBV29-1 and J is TRBJ2-5; no firm D call. Trimming cost V 0 bases and J 7 bases, with 12 bases left between them. The CDR3 loop spans 13 amino acids. Germline CDR1 is SQVTM and CDR2 is ANQGSEA. The CDR3 nucleotides are TGCAGCGTTGAAGAGGGTGGGCCCCCGACCCAGTACTTC. As protein: CSVEEGGPPTQYF.

The rearrangement joins TRBV4-3 to TRBJ2-2; 10 bases match TRBD2. Germline-derived CDR1 and CDR2 are LGHNA and YSLEER. There are 16 residues in the CDR3. Unmatched junction bases numbered 3, after V lost 4 bases and J lost 1 base. The CDR3 coding sequence is TGCGCCAGCAGCCGATCTAGCGGGGGGAACACCGGGGAGCTGTTTTTT. Translated: CASSRSSGGNTGELFF.